This T cell receptor beta chain was sequenced in a study of early T cells in non-severe SARS-CoV-2 infection. About the research overall: Chains from this unsorted whole-blood bulk RNA could not be paired.

The CDR3 consists of 13 residues. Germline V gene lookup returns CDR1 SQVTM and CDR2 ANQGSEA. Between the trimmed V and J ends, which lost 7 bases and 1 base, there was a span of 13 bases. Individual cDNA molecules received unique molecular identifiers during library preparation. MiXCR was run by TCRdb on the 5' RACE reads, yielding one entry per CDR3 protein. The repertoire holds tens of thousands of distinct CDR3 sequences, about 6.1% seen once, with about 5.8% in the top ten. This clonotype was counted at least ten times. This receptor was obtained from an adult who was a healthcare worker with PCR-confirmed SARS-CoV-2 infection or an uninfected control (not recorded which). Sequences were derived from whole blood, sampled at baseline. This chain connects TRBV29-1 to TRBJ1-1, with D unresolved. CDR3 amino acids: CSAQLLSNTEAFF. CDR3 bases: TGCAGCGCTCAACTCCTTTCGAACACTGAAGCTTTCTTT.